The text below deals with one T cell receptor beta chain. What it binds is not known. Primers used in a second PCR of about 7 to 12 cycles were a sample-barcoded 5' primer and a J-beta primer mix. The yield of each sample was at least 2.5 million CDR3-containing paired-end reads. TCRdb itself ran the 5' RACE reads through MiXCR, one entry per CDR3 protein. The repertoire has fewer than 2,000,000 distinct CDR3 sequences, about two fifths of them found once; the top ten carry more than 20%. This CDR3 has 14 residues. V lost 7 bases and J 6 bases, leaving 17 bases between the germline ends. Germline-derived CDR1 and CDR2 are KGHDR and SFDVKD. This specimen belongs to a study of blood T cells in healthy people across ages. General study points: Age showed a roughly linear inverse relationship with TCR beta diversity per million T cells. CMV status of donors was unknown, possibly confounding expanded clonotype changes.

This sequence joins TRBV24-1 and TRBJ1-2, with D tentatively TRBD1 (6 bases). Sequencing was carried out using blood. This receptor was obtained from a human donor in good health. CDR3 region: CATRDPDSHNGYTF. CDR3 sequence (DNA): TGTGCCACCAGGGACCCGGACAGTCACAATGGCTACACCTTC.